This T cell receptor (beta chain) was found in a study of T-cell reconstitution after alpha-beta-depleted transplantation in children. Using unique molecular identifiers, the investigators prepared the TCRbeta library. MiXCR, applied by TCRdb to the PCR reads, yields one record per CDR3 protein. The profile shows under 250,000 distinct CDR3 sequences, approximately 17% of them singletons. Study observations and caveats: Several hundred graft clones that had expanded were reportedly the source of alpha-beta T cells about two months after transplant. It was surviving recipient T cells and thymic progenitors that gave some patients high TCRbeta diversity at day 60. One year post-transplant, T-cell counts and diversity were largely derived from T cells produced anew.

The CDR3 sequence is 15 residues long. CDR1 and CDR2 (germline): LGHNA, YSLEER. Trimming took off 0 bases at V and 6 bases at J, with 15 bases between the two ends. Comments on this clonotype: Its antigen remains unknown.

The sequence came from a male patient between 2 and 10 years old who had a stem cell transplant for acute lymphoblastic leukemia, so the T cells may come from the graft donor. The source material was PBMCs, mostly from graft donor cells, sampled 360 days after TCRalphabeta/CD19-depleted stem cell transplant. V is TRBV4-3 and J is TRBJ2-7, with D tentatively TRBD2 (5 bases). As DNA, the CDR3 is TGCGCCAGCAGCCAAGAAGAGGGCGACGGTGTCGAGCAGTACTTC. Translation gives CASSQEEGDGVEQYF.